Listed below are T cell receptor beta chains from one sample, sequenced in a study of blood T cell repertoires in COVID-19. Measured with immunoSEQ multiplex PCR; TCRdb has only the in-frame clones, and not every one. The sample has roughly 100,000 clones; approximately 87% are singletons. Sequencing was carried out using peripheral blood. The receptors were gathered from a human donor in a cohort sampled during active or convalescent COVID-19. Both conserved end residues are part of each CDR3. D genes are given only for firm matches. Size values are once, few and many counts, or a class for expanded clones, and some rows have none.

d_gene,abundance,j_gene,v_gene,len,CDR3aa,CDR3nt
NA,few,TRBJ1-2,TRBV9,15,CASSDRPGSSYGYTF,TGTGCCAGCAGCGATCGACCCGGGTCCTCCTATGGCTACACCTTC
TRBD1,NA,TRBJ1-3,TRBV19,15,CASSRKTGVGNTIYF,TGTGCCAGTAGTAGGAAAACAGGGGTTGGAAACACCATATATTTT
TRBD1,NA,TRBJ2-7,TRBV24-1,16,CATSDSSGTGFYEQYF,TGTGCCACCAGTGATTCCTCCGGGACAGGGTTTTACGAGCAGTACTTC
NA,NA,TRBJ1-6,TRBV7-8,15,CASSLVTGLNSPLHF,TGTGCCAGCAGCTTAGTCACAGGGTTAAATTCACCCCTCCACTTT
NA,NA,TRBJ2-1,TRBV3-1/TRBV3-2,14,CASSQGWGVYEQFF,TGTGCCAGCAGCCAAGGCTGGGGGGTTTATGAGCAGTTCTTC
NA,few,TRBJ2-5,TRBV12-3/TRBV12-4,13,CASSLDGEETQYF,TGTGCCAGCAGTTTAGACGGGGAAGAGACCCAGTACTTC
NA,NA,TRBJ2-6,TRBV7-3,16,CASSPQTGPGANVLTF,TGTGCCAGCAGCCCCCAGACAGGCCCTGGGGCCAACGTCCTGACTTTC
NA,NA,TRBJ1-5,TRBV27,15,CASSLGSPGNQPQHF,TGTGCCAGCAGTTTGGGGTCTCCGGGGAATCAGCCCCAGCATTTT
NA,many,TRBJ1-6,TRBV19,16,CASSIEKLRENSPLHF,TGTGCCAGTAGTATAGAGAAGCTGAGAGAAAATTCACCCCTCCACTTT
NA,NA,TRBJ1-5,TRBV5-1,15,CASSLGPGGNQPQHF,TGCGCCAGCAGCTTGGGTCCCGGGGGCAATCAGCCCCAGCATTTT
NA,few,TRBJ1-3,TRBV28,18,CASTSPWAHKVSGNTIYF,TGTGCCAGCACTTCCCCCTGGGCACACAAGGTCTCTGGAAACACCATATATTTT
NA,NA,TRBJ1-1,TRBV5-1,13,CASSWGGETEAFF,TGCGCCAGCAGCTGGGGAGGGGAGACTGAAGCTTTCTTT
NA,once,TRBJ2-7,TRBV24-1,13,CATSDPHSYEQYF,TGTGCCACCAGTGACCCCCACAGCTACGAGCAGTACTTC
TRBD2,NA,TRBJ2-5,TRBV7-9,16,CASSELAGAFQETQYF,TGTGCCAGCAGTGAATTAGCGGGGGCCTTCCAAGAGACCCAGTACTTC
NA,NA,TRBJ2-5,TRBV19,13,CASSIRQRGTQYF,TGTGCCAGTAGTATACGACAGCGTGGGACCCAGTACTTC
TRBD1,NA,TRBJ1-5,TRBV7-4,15,CASSPRQGSNQPQHF,TGTGCCAGCAGCCCGAGACAGGGAAGCAATCAGCCCCAGCATTTT
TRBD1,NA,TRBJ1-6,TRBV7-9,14,CASRTGTGNSPLHF,TGTGCCAGCAGGACCGGGACAGGGAATTCACCCCTCCACTTT
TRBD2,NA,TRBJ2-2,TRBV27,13,CASSPGGAGELFF,TGTGCCAGCAGCCCCGGGGGGGCCGGGGAGCTGTTTTTT